The 29 T cell receptor beta chains below were found in one sample sequenced in a study of cytomegalovirus exposure and HLA in healthy donors. The PCR ran on 60 Vbeta and 13 Jbeta primers. Data came from immunoSEQ multiplex PCR; TCRdb stores just in-frame clones and leaves some out. The sample consists of 120,000 or so clones, 75% to 85% of them appearing once. Sequencing was done on a sample of PBMCs. Every receptor here comes from a man in his forties or fifties in good health and CMV-seronegative.

The chain carries TRBV6-5 and TRBJ2-7; 9 nucleotides line up with TRBD1. The CDR3 is 14 residues long. From germline, CDR1 is MNHEY and CDR2 SVGAGI. The ends lost 5 bases at V and 3 bases at J; junction bases unmatched: 5. The CDR3 nucleotides read TGTGCCAGCAGTCGGGGACAGGGTGACTACGAGCAGTACTTC. Translated, it gives CASSRGQGDYEQYF.

Only a few counts were recorded for this clone. The J gene is TRBJ2-1, the V gene TRBV6-4, with D perhaps matching TRBD2 (6 bases). The CDR3 has 14 amino acids. V gave up 5 bases and J gave up 6 bases, with 14 bases separating them. CDR1 is MRHNA and CDR2 is SNTAGT in the germline V gene. The CDR3 spells CASSHRLDSNEQFF. As DNA, the CDR3 is TGTGCCAGCAGTCACCGACTAGATTCCAATGAGCAGTTCTTC.

This clone was counted between two and nine times. This sequence joins TRBV7-7 and TRBJ1-4; D unclear. The CDR3 runs to 14 residues. V lost 5 bases and J 7 bases, leaving 14 bases between the germline ends. In germline, CDR1 is SSHAT, CDR2 FNYEAQ (reference sequence). The CDR3 bases are TGTGCCAGCAGCCCCGGGAGGGCAAGTGAAAAACTGTTTTTT. Translated: CASSPGRASEKLFF.

V is TRBV7-6 and J is TRBJ1-4; the D is unclear. This CDR3 spans 12 amino acids. From germline, CDR1 is SGHVS and CDR2 FNYEAQ. Trimming cost V 4 bases and J 8 bases, with 8 bases left between them. The CDR3 DNA reads TGTGCCAGCAGCTCCCCAGCGGAAAAACTGTTTTTT. It translates to CASSSPAEKLFF.

V usage is TRBV13 and J usage is TRBJ2-7, with TRBD2 as a possible D gene (5 bases). Germline V CDR1 and CDR2: PRHDT, FYEKMQ (reference sequence). The CDR3 has 12 residues. Trimming shortened V by 6 bases and J by 4 bases, and 10 bases separated the two germline ends. The CDR3 DNA reads as TGTGCCAGCAGTCGAGGGCGGTACGAGCAGTACTTC. Its translation is CASSRGRYEQYF.

This rearrangement joins TRBV21-1 to TRBJ2-7; TRBD1, the table's D call, was not compared with the DNA. TRBV21-1 is recorded as a pseudogene. This CDR3 has 14 amino acids. CDR3 bases: TGTGCCAGCAGCAAGCCGGGACAGCTTTACGAGCAGTACTTC. Residues: CASSKPGQLYEQYF.

The V and J genes are TRBV6-5 and TRBJ1-3; D gene uncertain. This CDR3 is built from 15 residues. Trimming pared 4 bases from V and 0 bases from J, leaving 10 bases between. Germline CDR1 and CDR2: MNHEY and SVGAGI. The CDR3 reads CASSCSQVSGNTIYF. CDR3 coding DNA: TGTGCCAGCAGTTGCTCTCAGGTCTCTGGAAACACCATATATTTT.

The rearrangement joins TRBV9 to TRBJ2-3; D is undetermined. Germline CDR1 SGDLS, CDR2 YYNGEE. The length of the CDR3 is 12 residues. The V end was cut by 4 bases, the J end by 3 bases, with 6 bases between. DNA for the CDR3: TGTGCCAGCAGCCCCAATACAGATACGCAGTATTTT. Its translation is CASSPNTDTQYF.

V is TRBV7-3 and J is TRBJ2-3, with 9 bases that match TRBD2. This CDR3 comprises 14 residues. With 4 bases clipped from V and 5 bases from J, the junction kept 4 bases outside the gene matches. Germline CDR1 reads SGHTA; CDR2 reads FQGTGA. The CDR3 protein is CASSSGLAIDTQYF. The CDR3 DNA is TGTGCCAGCAGCTCGGGACTAGCCATAGATACGCAGTATTTT.

The CDR3 region is CASSPGTSGIHEQFF. In DNA form, the CDR3 reads TGTGCCAGCTCACCGGGGACTAGCGGGATTCATGAGCAGTTCTTC. This chain connects TRBV18 to TRBJ2-1; TRBD2 matches 13 bases. The germline gives CDR1 KGHSH, CDR2 LQKENI. The ends lost 3 bases at V and 8 bases at J; junction bases unmatched: 4. The CDR3 runs to 15 residues.

The V call is TRBV11-2, the J call TRBJ2-5; 8 positions agree with TRBD1. Germline V gene lookup returns CDR1 SGHAT and CDR2 FQNNGV. V lost 5 bases, J lost 5 bases, and 19 bases stayed unmatched. CDR3 length: 18 residues. Written as DNA, the CDR3 is TGTGCCAGCAGCCTACGGCCACCGGGACAGGCACCTCTGGAGACCCAGTACTTC. As protein: CASSLRPPGQAPLETQYF.

The V and J genes are TRBV11-2 and TRBJ2-1, with 8 nucleotides matching TRBD2. CDR1 and CDR2 (germline): SGHAT, FQNNGV. This CDR3 has 15 amino acids. Unmatched junction bases numbered 5, after V lost 3 bases and J lost 4 bases. The CDR3 bases are TGTGCCAGCAGCTTGAGCGGGGGCCGTTACAATGAGCAGTTCTTC. Amino acid sequence: CASSLSGGRYNEQFF.

This chain joins TRBV29-1 and TRBJ2-3; possibly TRBD1 for D (6 bases). V was cut by 4 bases and J by 4 bases, with 9 bases left in between. This CDR3 has 12 amino acids. The germline V gene has CDR1 SQVTM and CDR2 ANQGSEA. CDR3 nucleotides: TGCAGCGTTGTTCAGGGGCCAGATACGCAGTATTTT. Translated, it gives CSVVQGPDTQYF.

The V call is TRBV11-2, the J call TRBJ1-5, with D hard to call. This CDR3 spans 15 amino acids. Trimming removed 0 bases from V and 0 bases from J, with 6 bases in between. The germline CDR1 and CDR2 sequences are SGHAT and FQNNGV. The CDR3 nucleotides read TGTGCCAGCAGCTTAGATAGCTATAGCAATCAGCCCCAGCATTTT. Encoded protein: CASSLDSYSNQPQHF.

This clone was seen a single time. The chain joins TRBV6-5 to TRBJ2-7, with D perhaps TRBD1 (5 bases). Between the trimmed V and J ends, which lost 0 bases and 9 bases, there was a span of 18 bases. Germline-derived CDR1 and CDR2 are MNHEY and SVGAGI. The CDR3 spans 15 residues. CDR3 amino acids: CASSYSPGSYDRQYF. The DNA for the CDR3 is TGTGCCAGCAGTTACTCGCCAGGGTCCTACGATCGGCAGTACTTC.

The rearrangement links TRBV13 to TRBJ2-7; 10 positions agree with TRBD2. The V segment lost 5 bases and the J segment 5 bases; nucleotides outside the gene matches: 9. The V gene's germline CDR1 is PRHDT and CDR2 FYEKMQ (reference sequence). The CDR3 covers 15 residues. CDR3 region: CASSSPSGGDDEQYF. CDR3 in DNA: TGTGCCAGCAGCAGCCCTAGCGGGGGCGACGACGAGCAGTACTTC.

In this sample, this clone turned up a few times. This rearrangement joins TRBV18 to TRBJ1-4; 9 bases fit TRBD1. J was trimmed by 7 bases and V by 4 bases; bases with no gene match: 10. Germline V gene sequence: CDR1 KGHSH, CDR2 LQKENI. The CDR3 consists of 16 residues. CDR3 protein: CASSQDTGTGFEKLFF. CDR3 in DNA: TGTGCCAGCTCACAGGACACCGGGACAGGGTTTGAAAAACTGTTTTTT.

The chain carries TRBV2 and TRBJ2-5; 8 bases fit TRBD2. In germline, CDR1 is SNHLY, CDR2 FYNNEI. The CDR3 has 12 amino acids. The ends lost 11 bases at V and 5 bases at J; junction bases unmatched: 7. CDR3 sequence reads: CAGRGGGETQYF. The CDR3, as DNA: TGTGCCGGGAGGGGCGGGGGGGAGACCCAGTACTTC. Combining the CDR3 with reference TRBV2 and TRBJ2-5 gives the whole variable domain EPEVTQTPSHQVTQMGQEVILRCVPISNHLYFYWYRQILGQKVEFLVSFYNNEISEKSEIFDDQFSVERPDGSNFTLKIRSTKLEDSAMYFCAGRGGGETQYFGPGTRLLVL.

The chain has TRBV4-2 and TRBJ2-3; 15 nucleotides align to TRBD2. The CDR3 runs 19 residues. V lost 0 bases to trimming and J lost 2 bases; unmatched junction nucleotides: 6. Germline lookup yields CDR1 LGHNA and CDR2 YNFKEQ. The CDR3: CASSQDRTSGGAPTDTQYF. CDR3 nucleotides: TGTGCCAGCAGCCAAGATAGGACTAGCGGGGGGGCCCCCACAGATACGCAGTATTTT.

This chain joins TRBV7-8 and TRBJ2-5; D remains ambiguous. V lost 10 bases to trimming and J lost 0 bases, with 12 bases between them. The CDR3 totals 13 residues. Germline-derived CDR1 and CDR2 are SGHVS and FQNEAQ. The CDR3 sequence: CATQQPYQETQYF. The DNA for the CDR3 is TGTGCCACCCAACAGCCTTACCAAGAGACCCAGTACTTC.

This clone has more than one count but fewer than ten. V usage is TRBV27 and J usage is TRBJ1-5, with no clear D. V gave up 1 base and J gave up 4 bases, with 5 bases separating them. CDR1 is MNHEY and CDR2 is SMNVEV in the germline V gene (reference sequence). The CDR3 has 13 amino acids. For the CDR3, the DNA is TGTGCCAGCAGTTTATTCAGTAATCAGCCCCAGCATTTT. This codes for CASSLFSNQPQHF.

This chain uses TRBV6-5 with TRBJ2-5; D possibly corresponds to TRBD2 (7 bases). Germline V CDR1 and CDR2: MNHEY, SVGAGI. V was clipped by 8 bases and J by 3 bases, with 16 bases between them. This CDR3 region has 14 residues. The CDR3 nucleotides read TGTGCCAGCGGGGGGGCAGGAGCAGAAGAGACCCAGTACTTC. This translates into CASGGAGAEETQYF.

The rearrangement uses TRBV6-4 and TRBJ1-6, with TRBD1 matching 7 bases. Germline CDR1 is MRHNA and CDR2 is SNTAGT. Trimming cost V 3 bases and J 7 bases; bases outside gene matches: 3. The CDR3 covers 14 residues. The CDR3 nucleotides read TGTGCCAGCAGTGAACAGGGGTCAAATTCACCCCTCCACTTT. Translation: CASSEQGSNSPLHF.

The chain uses TRBV28 and TRBJ2-7; TRBD2 agrees at 7 bases. Germline V CDR1 and CDR2: MDHEN, SYDVKM. CDR3 length: 16 amino acids. The J segment lost 0 bases and the V segment lost 6 bases, leaving 11 bases of the junction unmatched. The CDR3 DNA reads TGTGCCAGCAGCGGTTCCCAAGCGGGGACCTCCTACGAGCAGTACTTC. Translating it yields CASSGSQAGTSYEQYF.

The chain combines TRBV5-1 with TRBJ2-3; TRBD1 might be the D (5 bases). Germline-derived CDR1 and CDR2 are SGHRS and YFSETQ. Between the trimmed V and J ends, which lost 0 bases and 1 base, there was a span of 15 bases. The CDR3 totals 17 residues. Here the CDR3 reads CASSLEGQGRGTDTQYF. The CDR3 region has the DNA TGCGCCAGCAGCTTGGAAGGCCAGGGAAGGGGCACAGATACGCAGTATTTT.

The chain carries TRBV28 and TRBJ2-2; D ambiguous. Germline V gene sequence: CDR1 MDHEN, CDR2 SYDVKM. Between the trimmed V and J ends, which lost 7 bases and 7 bases, there was a span of 16 bases. The CDR3 spans 14 residues. CDR3 nucleotides: TGTGCCAGCACTCTCACCCTAGGATTCGGGGAGCTGTTTTTT. It encodes CASTLTLGFGELFF.

The CDR3 region is CASSLYPTSGGEDTQYF. The CDR3, as DNA: TGTGCCAGCAGCTTGTACCCTACTAGCGGGGGGGAAGATACGCAGTATTTT. The chain couples TRBV7-9 to TRBJ2-3; 13 nucleotides match TRBD2. Losses at the gene ends were 3 bases for V and 5 bases for J; bases not matched to a gene: 8. From germline, CDR1 is SEHNR and CDR2 FQNEAQ (reference sequence). CDR3 size: 17 residues.

The V and J genes are TRBV18 and TRBJ2-2; D gene unclear. Trimming removed 0 bases at V and 1 base at J, with 6 bases between. Per the germline V gene, CDR1 is KGHSH and CDR2 is LQKENI. The CDR3 runs to 15 residues. Here the CDR3 reads CASSPPNRNTGELFF. In DNA, the CDR3 is TGTGCCAGCTCACCACCGAACAGGAACACCGGGGAGCTGTTTTTT.

This clone appeared a single time. The V and J genes are TRBV7-9 and TRBJ2-5; 9 bases are shared with TRBD2. Trimming took 3 bases from V and 5 from J; bases not matched to a gene: 7. Per germline, CDR1 SEHNR and CDR2 FQNEAQ (reference sequence). This CDR3 region has 15 residues. The CDR3 sequence: CASSFRASGAETQYF. The CDR3, as DNA: TGTGCCAGCAGCTTTCGGGCTAGCGGGGCTGAGACCCAGTACTTC.